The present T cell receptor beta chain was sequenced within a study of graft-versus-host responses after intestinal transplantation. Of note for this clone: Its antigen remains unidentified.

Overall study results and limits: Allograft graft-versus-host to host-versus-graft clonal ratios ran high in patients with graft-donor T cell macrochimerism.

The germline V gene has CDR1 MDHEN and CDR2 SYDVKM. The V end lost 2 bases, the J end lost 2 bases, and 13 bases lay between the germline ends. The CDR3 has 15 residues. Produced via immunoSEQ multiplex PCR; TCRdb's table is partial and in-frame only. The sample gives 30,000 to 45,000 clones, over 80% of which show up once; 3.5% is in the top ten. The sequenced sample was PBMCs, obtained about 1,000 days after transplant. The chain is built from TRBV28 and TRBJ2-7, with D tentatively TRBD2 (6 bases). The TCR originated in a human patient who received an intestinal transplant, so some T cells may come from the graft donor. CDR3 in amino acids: CASSLHLTRPYEQYF. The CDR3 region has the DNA TGTGCCAGCAGTTTACACCTGACTAGACCCTACGAGCAGTACTTC.